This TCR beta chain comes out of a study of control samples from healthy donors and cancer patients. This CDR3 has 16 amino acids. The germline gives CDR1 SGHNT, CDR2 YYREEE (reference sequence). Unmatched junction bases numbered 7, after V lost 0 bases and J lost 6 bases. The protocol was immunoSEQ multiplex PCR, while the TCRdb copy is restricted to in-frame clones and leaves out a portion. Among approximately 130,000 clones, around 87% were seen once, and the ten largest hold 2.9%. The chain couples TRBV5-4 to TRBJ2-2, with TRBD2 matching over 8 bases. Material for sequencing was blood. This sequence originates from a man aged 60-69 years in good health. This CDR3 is CASSLADRGGPGELFF. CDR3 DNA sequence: TGTGCCAGCAGCTTGGCCGATCGGGGGGGCCCCGGGGAGCTGTTTTTT.